Given below is one T cell receptor beta chain in context. RNA, at about 0.45 to 1 ug, was reverse transcribed with random hexamers. Multiplex immunoSEQ PCR targeted 54 Vbeta and 13 Jbeta TCR beta segments. TCRdb re-analysed the immunoSEQ multiplex PCR reads in MiXCR, keeping a single row per CDR3 protein. This sample carries around 45,000 distinct CDR3 sequences, 90% to 95% of them seen once, and the ten largest clones take 0.4% to 0.5%. The germline V and J ends were trimmed by 5 bases and 4 bases, with 12 bases remaining between them. The germline V gene has CDR1 LNHDA and CDR2 SQIVND (reference sequence). The CDR3 consists of 13 residues. CD8+ and CD4+ T cells circulating in blood were sequenced for TCR beta. Matching for age and sex applied to the controls, who were healthy donors. The data are from a study of CD8 T cells in Susac syndrome.

The specimen sequenced was CD8+ T cells from PBMCs. This receptor was obtained from a human donor in good health. The chain joins TRBV19 to TRBJ2-7; D is unclear. The CDR3 loop is CASSAGLEYEQYF. The CDR3 DNA reads as TGTGCCAGTAGTGCCGGGTTGGAATACGAGCAGTACTTC.